Below, 18 T cell receptor beta chains from the same sample are listed, as sequenced in a study of cytomegalovirus exposure and HLA in healthy donors. Assay used: immunoSEQ multiplex PCR; TCRdb lists only in-frame clones, some missing. The sample lists 100,000 to 120,000 clones, around 89% occurring once. The sample consisted of PBMCs. These receptors were taken from a woman in her thirties in good health and CMV-seropositive.

This chain connects TRBV5-1 to TRBJ2-7, with 15 bases identical to TRBD2. Germline CDR1 SGHRS, CDR2 YFSETQ. V was pared by 3 bases and J by 6 bases, with 7 bases of the junction left unmatched. The CDR3 consists of 16 residues. CDR3 protein: CASSSTWTSGRGEQYF. Here the CDR3 DNA reads TGCGCCAGCAGCTCAACATGGACTAGCGGGAGGGGCGAGCAGTACTTC.

The CDR3 sequence: CASSYFEGNTIYF. CDR3 in DNA: TGTGCCAGCAGTTACTTTGAGGGAAACACCATATATTTT. The chain employs TRBV6-5 and TRBJ1-3; the D is unclear. Germline V gene lookup returns CDR1 MNHEY and CDR2 SVGAGI. Trimming removed 1 base at V and 4 bases at J, with 5 bases between. This CDR3 is built from 13 residues.

This rearrangement joins TRBV28 to TRBJ1-2; 7 bases agree with TRBD1. Germline V CDR1 and CDR2: MDHEN, SYDVKM. The V and J ends lost 6 bases and 5 bases, in that order; junction bases with no gene match: 6. This CDR3 is built from 13 residues. The DNA for the CDR3 is TGTGCCAGCAGGAGACAGGGCGAATATGGCTACACCTTC. It translates to CASRRQGEYGYTF.

This chain connects TRBV29-1 to TRBJ2-1; 7 bases fit TRBD2. The CDR3 sequence is 13 residues long. Per germline, CDR1 SQVTM and CDR2 ANQGSEA. Losses at the gene ends were 4 bases for V and 3 bases for J; bases not matched to a gene: 3. The CDR3 is CSVVGRVYNEQFF. The CDR3 DNA follows: TGCAGCGTTGTAGGGAGGGTCTACAATGAGCAGTTCTTC.

This clone was recorded a few times. This sequence joins TRBV4-1 and TRBJ1-2; the match to TRBD1 covers 7 bases. Losses at the gene ends were 0 bases for V and 7 bases for J; bases not matched to a gene: 8. This CDR3 comprises 15 residues. CDR1 and CDR2 from the germline V gene are MGHRA and YSYEKL. The CDR3 reads CASSQDWTGRAGYTF. The CDR3 bases are TGCGCCAGCAGCCAAGATTGGACAGGACGGGCTGGCTACACCTTC.

The chain carries TRBV7-2 and TRBJ1-4; 9 bases line up with TRBD1. Germline CDR1 reads SGHTA; CDR2 reads FQGNSA. Germline trimming cut 4 bases from V and 8 bases from J; bases unmatched to any gene: 5. The CDR3 is made up of 14 amino acids. CDR3 in amino acids: CASSWDREGEKLFF. Written as DNA, the CDR3 is TGTGCCAGCAGCTGGGACAGGGAAGGAGAAAAACTGTTTTTT.

The genes are TRBV6-6 and TRBJ1-3; TRBD1 is a possible D gene (5 bases). The V end was cut by 6 bases, the J end by 8 bases, with 11 bases between. Germline V CDR1 and CDR2: MNHNY, SVGAGI (reference sequence). The CDR3 totals 12 residues. The CDR3 DNA follows: TGTGCCAGCAGGCCCGGAGGGGACACCATATATTTT. It is translated as CASRPGGDTIYF.

The chain combines TRBV2 with TRBJ2-7; no reliable D call. Germline V gives CDR1 SNHLY, CDR2 FYNNEI. V was pared by 6 bases and J by 3 bases, with 9 bases between. The CDR3 length is 12 residues. This CDR3 reads CASRAVDYEQYF. Written as DNA, the CDR3 is TGTGCCAGCAGGGCGGTTGACTACGAGCAGTACTTC.

This clone was observed once. The chain combines TRBV19 with TRBJ2-7, with D possibly being TRBD1 (6 bases). V lost 5 bases and J 3 bases, leaving 17 bases between the germline ends. Germline V CDR1 and CDR2: LNHDA, SQIVND (reference sequence). This CDR3 spans 15 amino acids. Here the CDR3 DNA reads TGTGCCAGTAGTCCTGGGGGAGAGGGGGTCTACGAGCAGTACTTC. It is translated as CASSPGGEGVYEQYF.

The chain recombines TRBV2 with TRBJ1-4; unclear D gene. The CDR3 contains 13 residues. Germline V gives CDR1 SNHLY, CDR2 FYNNEI. V dropped 7 bases and J dropped 7 bases, with 13 bases sitting between them. The CDR3 loop is CASTDESGEKLFF. DNA of the CDR3: TGTGCCAGCACCGACGAGAGCGGTGAAAAACTGTTTTTT.

The chain links TRBV9 to TRBJ1-1, with D hard to call. The CDR3 consists of 18 residues. Trimming shortened V by 3 bases and J by 1 base, and 22 bases separated the two germline ends. Germline V CDR1 and CDR2: SGDLS, YYNGEE. The CDR3 nucleotides are TGTGCCAGCAGCGGAGGGCGAGGGAAGGGTATGCAGAACACTGAAGCTTTCTTT. Translating gives CASSGGRGKGMQNTEAFF.

This clone occurred a few times. CDR3 in amino acids: CASSDQAFYGYTF. The CDR3 DNA follows: TGTGCCAGCAGTGATCAGGCTTTCTATGGCTACACCTTC. This rearrangement joins TRBV6-1 to TRBJ1-2; D not resolved. The CDR3 spans 13 residues. The germline V gene encodes CDR1 MNHNS and CDR2 SASEGT. The V end lost 3 bases, the J end lost 4 bases, and 9 bases lay between the germline ends.

The chain joins TRBV4-3 to TRBJ2-2; TRBD1 might be the D (6 bases). Trimming left V 2 bases short and J 4 bases short, with 17 bases between. Germline V gene sequence: CDR1 LGHNA, CDR2 YSLEER. The CDR3 totals 17 residues. CDR3 region: CASSQTQTGRFTGELFF. In DNA form, the CDR3 reads TGCGCCAGCAGCCAAACCCAAACAGGGCGTTTCACCGGGGAGCTGTTTTTT.

V and J are TRBV7-2 and TRBJ1-5; TRBD1 matches 7 bases. Trimming removed 1 base from V and 6 bases from J; junction bases left unmatched: 6. This CDR3 contains 15 residues. Germline lookup yields CDR1 SGHTA and CDR2 FQGNSA. CDR3 DNA: TGTGCCAGCAGCTTAGAGGGGGCGGGTGGTCAGCCCCAGCATTTT. This gives the protein CASSLEGAGGQPQHF.

This chain uses TRBV2 with TRBJ2-2; 7 nucleotides match TRBD1. The junction had 2 bases not matched to a gene; V was cut back by 6 bases and J by 1 base. This CDR3 contains 14 residues. Per the germline V gene, CDR1 is SNHLY and CDR2 is FYNNEI. The CDR3 DNA is TGTGCCAGCAGGGGACAGATGAACACCGGGGAGCTGTTTTTT. This encodes CASRGQMNTGELFF.

This rearrangement joins TRBV4-2 to TRBJ2-7; D possibly corresponds to TRBD2 (6 bases). Germline CDR1 and CDR2: LGHNA and YNFKEQ. The CDR3 loop spans 16 amino acids. Trimming removed 1 base from V and 6 bases from J, with 19 bases in between. CDR3 in DNA: TGTGCCAGCAGCCAAGTTGGTGCGGGGCTTGGGGCCGAGCAGTACTTC. Residues: CASSQVGAGLGAEQYF.

The chain recombines TRBV9 with TRBJ2-3; D is unresolved. Looked up from germline, CDR1 is SGDLS and CDR2 is YYNGEE. Trimming removed 1 base from V and 2 bases from J, with 5 bases in between. CDR3 size: 13 residues. The chain's CDR3 is CASSVSATDTQYF. The CDR3 bases are TGTGCCAGCAGCGTAAGCGCCACAGATACGCAGTATTTT. Based on the CDR3 plus reference TRBV9 and TRBJ2-3, the full variable domain is DSGVTQTPKHLITATGQRVTLRCSPRSGDLSVYWYQQSLDQGLQFLIQYYNGEERAKGNILERFSAQQFPDLHSELNLSSLELGDSALYFCASSVSATDTQYFGPGTRLTVL.

V usage is TRBV5-6 and J usage is TRBJ2-7; 7 bases fit TRBD1. V lost 1 base, J lost 0 bases, and 4 bases stayed unmatched. From germline, CDR1 is SGHDT and CDR2 YYEEEE. This CDR3 comprises 15 residues. The CDR3 sequence: CASSLLGQNSYEQYF. Written as DNA, the CDR3 is TGTGCCAGCAGCTTGTTGGGACAGAACTCCTACGAGCAGTACTTC.